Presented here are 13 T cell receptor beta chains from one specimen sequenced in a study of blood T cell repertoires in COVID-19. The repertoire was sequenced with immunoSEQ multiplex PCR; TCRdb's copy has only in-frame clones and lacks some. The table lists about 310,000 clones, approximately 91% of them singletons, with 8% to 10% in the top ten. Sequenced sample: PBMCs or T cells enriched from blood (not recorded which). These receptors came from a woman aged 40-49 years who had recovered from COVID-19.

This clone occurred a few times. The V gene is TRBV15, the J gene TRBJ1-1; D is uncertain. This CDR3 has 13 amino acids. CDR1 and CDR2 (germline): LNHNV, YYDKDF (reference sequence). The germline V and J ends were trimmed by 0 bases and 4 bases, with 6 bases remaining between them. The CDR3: CATSRDFITEAFF. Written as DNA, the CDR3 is TGTGCCACCAGCAGAGATTTCATCACTGAAGCTTTCTTT.

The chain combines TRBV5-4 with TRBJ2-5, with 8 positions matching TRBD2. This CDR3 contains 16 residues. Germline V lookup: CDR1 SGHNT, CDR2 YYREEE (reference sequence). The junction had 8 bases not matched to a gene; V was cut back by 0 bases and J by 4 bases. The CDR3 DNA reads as TGTGCCAGCAGCTTGGAGGGGCTAGCGGGCTTAGAGACCCAGTACTTC. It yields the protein CASSLEGLAGLETQYF.

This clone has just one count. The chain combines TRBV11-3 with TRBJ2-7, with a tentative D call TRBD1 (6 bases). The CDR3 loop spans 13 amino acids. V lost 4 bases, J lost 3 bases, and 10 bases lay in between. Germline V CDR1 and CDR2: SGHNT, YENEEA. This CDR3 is CASSSRQDYEQYF. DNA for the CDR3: TGTGCCAGCAGCTCCAGACAGGACTACGAGCAGTACTTC.

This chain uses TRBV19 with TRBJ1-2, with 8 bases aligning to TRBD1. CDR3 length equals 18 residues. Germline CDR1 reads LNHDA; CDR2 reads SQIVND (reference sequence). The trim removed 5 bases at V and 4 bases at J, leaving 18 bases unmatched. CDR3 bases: TGTGCCAGTAGTCCCCAATCCGGGACAGGATCCCTATCCTATGGCTACACCTTC. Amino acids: CASSPQSGTGSLSYGYTF.

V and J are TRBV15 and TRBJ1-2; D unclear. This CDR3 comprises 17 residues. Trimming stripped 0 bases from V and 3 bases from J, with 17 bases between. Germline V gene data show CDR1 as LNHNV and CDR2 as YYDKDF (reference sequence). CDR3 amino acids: CATSRDRIVLRDYGYTF. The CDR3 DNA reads TGTGCCACCAGCAGAGATCGAATAGTCCTTAGAGACTATGGCTACACCTTC.

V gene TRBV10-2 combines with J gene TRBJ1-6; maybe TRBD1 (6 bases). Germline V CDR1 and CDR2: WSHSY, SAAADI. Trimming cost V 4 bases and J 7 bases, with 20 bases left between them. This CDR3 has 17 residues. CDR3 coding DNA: TGCGCCAGCAGTGTATACCGGGACAAGGGAACCAATTCACCCCTCCACTTT. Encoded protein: CASSVYRDKGTNSPLHF.

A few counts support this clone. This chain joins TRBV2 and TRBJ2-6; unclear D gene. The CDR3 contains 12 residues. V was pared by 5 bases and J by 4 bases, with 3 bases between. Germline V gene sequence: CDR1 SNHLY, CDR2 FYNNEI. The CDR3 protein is CASSQGANVLTF. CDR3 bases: TGTGCCAGCAGTCAGGGGGCCAACGTCCTGACTTTC.

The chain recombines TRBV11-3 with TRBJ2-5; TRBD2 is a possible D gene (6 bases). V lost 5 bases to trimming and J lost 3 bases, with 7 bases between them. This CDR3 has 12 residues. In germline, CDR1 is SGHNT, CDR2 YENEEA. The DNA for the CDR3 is TGTGCCAGCAGCCCGGGAGAAGAGACCCAGTACTTC. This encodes CASSPGEETQYF.

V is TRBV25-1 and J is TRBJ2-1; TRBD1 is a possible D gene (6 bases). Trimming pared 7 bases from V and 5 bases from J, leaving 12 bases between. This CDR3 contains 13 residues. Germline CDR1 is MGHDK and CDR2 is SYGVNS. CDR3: CASKLQGNNEQFF. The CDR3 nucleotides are TGTGCCAGCAAATTACAGGGAAACAATGAGCAGTTCTTC.

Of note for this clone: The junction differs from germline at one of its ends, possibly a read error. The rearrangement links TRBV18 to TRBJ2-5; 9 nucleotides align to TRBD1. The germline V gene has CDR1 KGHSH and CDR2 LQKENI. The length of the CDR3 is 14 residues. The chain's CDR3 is CASSPQGAGETQYF. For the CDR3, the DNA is TGTGCCAGCTCCCCACAGGGGGCCGGAGAGACCCAGTACTTC.

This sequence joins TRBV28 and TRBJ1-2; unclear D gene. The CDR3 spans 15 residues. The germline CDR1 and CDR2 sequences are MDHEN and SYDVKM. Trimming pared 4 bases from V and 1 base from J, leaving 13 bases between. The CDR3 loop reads CASSSPAGFNYGYTF. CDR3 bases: TGTGCCAGCAGTTCGCCCGCGGGGTTTAACTATGGCTACACCTTC.

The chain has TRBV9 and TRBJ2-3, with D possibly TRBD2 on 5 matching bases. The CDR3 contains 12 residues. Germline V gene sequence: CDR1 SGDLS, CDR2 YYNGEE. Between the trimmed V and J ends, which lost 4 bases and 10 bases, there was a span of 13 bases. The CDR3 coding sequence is TGTGCCAGCAGCCTCCCGGACGGGGCGCAGTATTTT. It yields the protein CASSLPDGAQYF. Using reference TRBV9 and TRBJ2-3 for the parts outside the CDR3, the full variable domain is DSGVTQTPKHLITATGQRVTLRCSPRSGDLSVYWYQQSLDQGLQFLIQYYNGEERAKGNILERFSAQQFPDLHSELNLSSLELGDSALYFCASSLPDGAQYFGPGTRLTVL.

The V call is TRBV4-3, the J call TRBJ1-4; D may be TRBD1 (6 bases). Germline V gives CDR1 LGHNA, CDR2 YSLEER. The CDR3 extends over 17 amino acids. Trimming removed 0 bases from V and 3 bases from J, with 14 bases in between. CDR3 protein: CASSQDIMGGPNEKLFF. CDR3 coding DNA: TGCGCCAGCAGCCAAGATATCATGGGGGGGCCTAATGAAAAACTGTTTTTT.